This TCR beta chain was sequenced during a study of human T cells and chemical hapten exposure. Looking at the study overall: The variation in per-sample TCR yields arose mainly from small differences in pooled library volumes.

The junction had 15 bases not matched to a gene; V was cut back by 4 bases and J by 0 bases. CDR1 and CDR2 from the germline V gene are LNHDA and SQIVND (reference sequence). This CDR3 has 19 amino acids. Time point reported: patch test 3, about 24 weeks after DPC sensitization. Treatment here: therapeutic diphenylcyclopropenone sensitization with weekly scalp DPC. TCRdb passed the RACE reads through MiXCR, listing each CDR3 protein once. The data show 130,000 or so distinct CDR3 sequences, about 11% seen once. This clonotype was seen repeatedly, ten times or more. The chain carries TRBV19 and TRBJ2-1, with 7 bases identical to TRBD1. The sample was whole blood, taken in connection with sensitization to the hapten diphenylcyclopropenone (DPC). This TCR derives from a woman aged 45-59 years with alopecia areata. Some clones in this sample may be carry-over from other donors' samples. DNA for the CDR3: TGTGCCAGTAGTAATTGGGGACAGCCGGCCGAGAGCTCCTACAATGAGCAGTTCTTC. Protein sequence: CASSNWGQPAESSYNEQFF.